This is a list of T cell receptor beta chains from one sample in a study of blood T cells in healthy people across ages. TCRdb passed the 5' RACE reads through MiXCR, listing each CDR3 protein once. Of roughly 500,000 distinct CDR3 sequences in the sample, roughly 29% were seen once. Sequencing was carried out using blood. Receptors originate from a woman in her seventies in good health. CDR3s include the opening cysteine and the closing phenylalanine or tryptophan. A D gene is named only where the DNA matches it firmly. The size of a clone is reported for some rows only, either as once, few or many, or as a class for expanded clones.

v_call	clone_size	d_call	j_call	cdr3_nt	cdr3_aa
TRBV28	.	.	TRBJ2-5	TGTGCCAGCAGTTTCCCTCGACCCCAAGAGACCCAGTACTTC	CASSFPRPQETQYF
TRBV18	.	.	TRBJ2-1	TGTGCCAGCTCACCGAAGCTCAATGAGCAGTTCTTC	CASSPKLNEQFF
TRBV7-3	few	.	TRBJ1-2	TGTGCCAGCAGCCCCGGGGCTAACTATGGCTACACCTTC	CASSPGANYGYTF
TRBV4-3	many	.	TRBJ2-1	TGCGCCAGCAGCCAAGGACGCGGGGAGCAGTTCTTC	CASSQGRGEQFF
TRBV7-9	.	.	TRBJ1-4	TGTGCCAGCAGCCGGATGGGGGCGAGGGATGAAAAACTGTTTTTT	CASSRMGARDEKLFF
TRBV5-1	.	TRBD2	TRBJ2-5	TGCGCCAGCAGGGAAGCGCCGGGACTACAAGAGACCCAGTACTTC	CASREAPGLQETQYF
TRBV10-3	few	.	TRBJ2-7	TGTGCCACCACCCCGGACTTCACCTCCTACGAGCAGTACTTC	CATTPDFTSYEQYF
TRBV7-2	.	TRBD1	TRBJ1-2	TGTGCCAGCAGCCCGCGGACAGGGGTGATGGGAGGCTACACCTTC	CASSPRTGVMGGYTF
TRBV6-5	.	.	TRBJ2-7	TGTGCCAGCAGTCACACAGGATTGGGAACCTACGAGCAGTACTTC	CASSHTGLGTYEQYF
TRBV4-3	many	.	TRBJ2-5	TGCGCCAGCAGCCAAGATCGCGACTCAGGGACCCAGTACTTC	CASSQDRDSGTQYF
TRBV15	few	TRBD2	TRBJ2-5	TGTGCCACCAATTCAGGGACTAGCGGGGGGGGAGAGACCCAGTACTTC	CATNSGTSGGGETQYF
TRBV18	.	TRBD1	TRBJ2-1	TGTGCCAGCTCACCTTACAGGGGGGTCGCGGACAATGAGCAGTTCTTC	CASSPYRGVADNEQFF
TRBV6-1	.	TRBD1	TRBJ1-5	TGTGCCAGCAGACAAACAGGGGGATGGAATCAGCCCCAGCATTTT	CASRQTGGWNQPQHF
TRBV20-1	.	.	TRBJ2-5	TGCAGTGCTGAATTGGGGGGCGGGAAGGAGACCCAGTACTTC	CSAELGGGKETQYF
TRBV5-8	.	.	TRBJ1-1	TGTGCCAGCAGTGGGAGGGTCTACACTGAAGCTTTCTTT	CASSGRVYTEAFF
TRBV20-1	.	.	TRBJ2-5	TGCAGTGCGACCGCCACTTTTCAAGAGACCCAGTACTTC	CSATATFQETQYF
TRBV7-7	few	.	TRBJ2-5	TGTGCTAGCAGCCCCCAGGATGAAGAGACCCAGTACTTC	CASSPQDEETQYF
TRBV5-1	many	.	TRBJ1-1	TGCGCCAGCAGCTCCCAGGTTGGGACTGAAGCTTTCTTT	CASSSQVGTEAFF
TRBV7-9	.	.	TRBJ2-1	TGTGCCAGCAGCTTGGGGCTTAGCGGCTCCTACAATGAGCAGTTCTTC	CASSLGLSGSYNEQFF
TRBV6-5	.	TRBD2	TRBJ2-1	TGTGCCAGCAGCCACTCGGGCGGGGGGGCTTTTGAGCAGTTCTTC	CASSHSGGGAFEQFF
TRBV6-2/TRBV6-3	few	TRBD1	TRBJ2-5	TGTGCCAGCAGTTACGGGGACAGGGGAGCAGAGACCCAGTACTTC	CASSYGDRGAETQYF